The 7 T cell receptor beta chains below were found in one sample sequenced in a study of OX40 agonist ivuxolimab in advanced cancers. Clones were read by immunoSEQ multiplex PCR, and TCRdb kept only the in-frame ones, dropping some. The repertoire holds 90,000 to 150,000 clones, over 75% seen once, with 0.55% in the top ten. The input for sequencing was CD4+ or CD8+ T cells sorted from blood, taken in a trial of the OX40 agonist ivuxolimab. All receptors derive from an adult with an advanced solid tumor such as melanoma, head and neck, liver or kidney cancer.

A note on this clone: A read error may produce the germline difference seen at one junction end. Other DNA sequences in this specimen translate into the identical CDR3. This chain joins TRBV30 and TRBJ1-1; 11 bases map to TRBD1. Germline loops: CDR1 GTSNPN, CDR2 SVGIG (reference sequence). The CDR3 has 18 amino acids. In DNA, the CDR3 is TGTGCCTGGAGTGACCCCCGGGACAGGGGGAAACGGGGCACTGAAGCTTTCTTC. Translation: CAWSDPRDRGKRGTEAFF.

The gene calls are TRBV19 and TRBJ2-7, with 7 bases lining up with TRBD2. The CDR3 loop spans 16 amino acids. The V gene end was trimmed by 5 bases and the J gene end by 2 bases; junction bases not matched to a gene: 12. The V gene's germline CDR1 is LNHDA and CDR2 SQIVND (reference sequence). CDR3 sequence: CASSPGGAGWAYEQYF. CDR3 nucleotide sequence: TGTGCCAGTAGTCCGGGGGGAGCCGGGTGGGCCTACGAGCAGTACTTC.

The J gene is TRBJ1-1, the V gene TRBV18; 7 bases fit TRBD1. This CDR3 spans 14 amino acids. Germline CDR1 is KGHSH and CDR2 is LQKENI. J lost 10 bases, V lost 0 bases, and 8 bases had no gene match. CDR3 residues: CASSPPEQGRAAFF. CDR3 DNA sequence: TGTGCCAGCTCACCACCCGAACAGGGGCGGGCAGCTTTCTTT.

The chain has TRBV28 and TRBJ1-5, with 9 bases lining up with TRBD1. Germline V CDR1 and CDR2: MDHEN, SYDVKM. The junction had 7 bases not matched to a gene; V was cut back by 5 bases and J by 2 bases. This CDR3 has 16 residues. As DNA, the CDR3 is TGTGCCAGCAGTCCTTGGACAGGGGAAGGCAATCAGCCCCAGCATTTT. Its protein product is CASSPWTGEGNQPQHF.

This clone was observed a handful of times. The rearrangement joins TRBV4-2 to TRBJ1-4; D is uncertain. The V and J ends lost 0 bases and 8 bases respectively, with 10 bases between them. Germline CDR1 LGHNA, CDR2 YNFKEQ. This CDR3 region has 14 residues. CDR3 amino acids: CASSQEWGDEKLFF. CDR3 DNA sequence: TGTGCCAGCAGCCAAGAATGGGGAGACGAAAAACTGTTTTTT.

The chain uses TRBV7-2 and TRBJ2-5, with 10 bases fitting TRBD2. CDR3 length equals 16 residues. The V gene's germline CDR1 is SGHTA and CDR2 FQGNSA. Trimming cost V 3 bases and J 11 bases; bases outside gene matches: 15. The CDR3 bases are TGTGCCAGCAGCTTTGTCCTCCGGACTAGCGGCGCAGAGCAGTACTTC. Its translation is CASSFVLRTSGAEQYF.

The chain has TRBV28 and TRBJ2-5; no reliable D call. CDR1 is MDHEN, CDR2 SYDVKM, per germline. The CDR3 spans 12 residues. The V and J ends lost 7 bases and 3 bases respectively, with 9 bases between them. The CDR3 DNA is TGTGCCAGCACAAAGAGAAAAGAGACCCAGTACTTC. It encodes CASTKRKETQYF.